This TCR beta chain was obtained from a study of shared clonotypes between healthy human individuals. Those who donated were healthy HIV-negative adults, with no recent acute infections or vaccinations reported. Germline CDR1 and CDR2: ENHRY and SYGVKD. The CDR3 is 15 residues long. J was trimmed by 7 bases and V by 2 bases; bases with no gene match: 4. The table came from immunoSEQ multiplex PCR; TCRdb's copy has only in-frame clones and leaves some out. The data hold a few million clones, with just over 90% observed a single time. Sequenced input: naive CD4+ T cells sorted from blood. Subset given: CD45RA+ positively selected. The receptor was isolated from a man aged 18 to 35 in good health. The chain has TRBV10-3 and TRBJ1-4; TRBD1 matches at 10 bases. The DNA of the CDR3 is TGTGCCATCAGTGAGCAGACAGGGGGCCTTGAAAAACTGTTTTTT. It yields the protein CAISEQTGGLEKLFF.